This T cell receptor beta chain was retrieved from a study of blood T cell repertoires in COVID-19. Study summary: Samples taken during acute and convalescent COVID-19 were collected in the United States, Italy and Spain.

How the authors handled the data: Nucleated cell number was recorded as an estimate derived from reference gene primer amplification. Sequencing used immunoSEQ multiplex PCR; TCRdb keeps in-frame clones, though not all of them. That table gives V, J and clone size, and the DNA gave D and trimming. The sample has hundreds of thousands of clones; 86% are singletons. In germline, CDR1 is MNHNS, CDR2 SASEGT. The J segment lost 2 bases and the V segment lost 4 bases, leaving 12 bases of the junction unmatched. The CDR3 is made up of 19 amino acids. The TCR sequence derives from a woman in her 30s with active or convalescent COVID-19. The sequenced sample was peripheral blood. The gene calls are TRBV6-1 and TRBJ1-3; 12 nucleotides agree with TRBD1. The CDR3 bases are TGTGCCAGCAGTGGAACCGGGACAGGGGGCTCTAGGGCTGGAAACACCATATATTTT. This gives the protein CASSGTGTGGSRAGNTIYF.